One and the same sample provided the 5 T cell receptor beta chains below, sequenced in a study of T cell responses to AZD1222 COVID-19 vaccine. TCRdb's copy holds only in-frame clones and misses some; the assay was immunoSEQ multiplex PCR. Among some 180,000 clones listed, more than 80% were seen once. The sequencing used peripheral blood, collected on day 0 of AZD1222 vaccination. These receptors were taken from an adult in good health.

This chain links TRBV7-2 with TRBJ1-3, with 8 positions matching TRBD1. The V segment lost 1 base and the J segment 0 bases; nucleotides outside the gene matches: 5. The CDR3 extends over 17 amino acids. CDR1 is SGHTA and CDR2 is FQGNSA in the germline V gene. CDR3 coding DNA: TGTGCCAGCAGCTTAGGACAGGGGATCCCCTCTGGAAACACCATATATTTT. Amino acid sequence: CASSLGQGIPSGNTIYF.

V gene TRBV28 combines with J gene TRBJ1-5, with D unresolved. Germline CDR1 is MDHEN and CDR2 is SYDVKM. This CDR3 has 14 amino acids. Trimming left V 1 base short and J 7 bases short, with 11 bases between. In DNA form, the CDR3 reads TGTGCCAGCAGTTTATCCCAACCTGGACAGCCCCAGCATTTT. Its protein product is CASSLSQPGQPQHF.

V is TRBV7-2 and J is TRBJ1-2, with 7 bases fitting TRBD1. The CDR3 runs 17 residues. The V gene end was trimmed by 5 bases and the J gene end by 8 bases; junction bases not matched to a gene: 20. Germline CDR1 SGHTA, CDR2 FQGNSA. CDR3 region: CASSQGALQGKFGGYTF. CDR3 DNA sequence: TGTGCCAGCAGCCAAGGGGCCCTACAGGGGAAATTCGGGGGCTACACCTTC.

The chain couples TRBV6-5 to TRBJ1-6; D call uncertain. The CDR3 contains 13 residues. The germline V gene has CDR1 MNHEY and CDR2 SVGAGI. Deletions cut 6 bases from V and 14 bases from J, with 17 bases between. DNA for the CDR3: TGTGCCAGCAGCACGAATCCAGTTTCGTCCCTCCACTTT. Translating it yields CASSTNPVSSLHF.

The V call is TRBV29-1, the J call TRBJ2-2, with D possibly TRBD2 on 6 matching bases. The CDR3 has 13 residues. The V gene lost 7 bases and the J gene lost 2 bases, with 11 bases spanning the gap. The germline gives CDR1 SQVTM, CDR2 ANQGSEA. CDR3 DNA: TGCAGCGCGGGACTCCTTAACACCGGGGAGCTGTTTTTT. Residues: CSAGLLNTGELFF.